What follows are 24 T cell receptor beta chains derived from one specimen sequenced in a study of cytomegalovirus exposure and HLA in healthy donors. Repertoires were generated with immunoSEQ multiplex PCR, while TCRdb's copy carries only in-frame clones and drops some. Of fewer than 120,000 clones listed, more than 70% were seen once; the top ten hold around 1.8%. Sequenced input: PBMCs. All receptors derive from a woman under 30 in good health and CMV-seronegative.

J is TRBJ2-3 and V is TRBV5-6; no clear D gene. In germline, CDR1 is SGHDT, CDR2 YYEEEE. Between the trimmed V and J ends, which lost 2 bases and 1 base, there was a span of 11 bases. The CDR3 runs to 15 residues. CDR3 sequence: CASSFRSAGTDTQYF. The DNA of the CDR3 is TGTGCCAGCAGCTTCCGGTCGGCGGGCACAGATACGCAGTATTTT.

This clone has only one observation. V is TRBV30 and J is TRBJ1-1; D is unclear. Germline CDR1 is GTSNPN and CDR2 is SVGIG (reference sequence). This CDR3 is built from 14 residues. V was pared by 0 bases and J by 4 bases, with 12 bases between. DNA of the CDR3: TGTGCCTGGAGTGTAGGAGGGTGGGGCACTGAAGCTTTCTTT. Translation: CAWSVGGWGTEAFF.

CDR3 DNA: TGTGCCAGCAGCTCCCAAGGACAGGCCCAAGAGACCCAGTACTTC. This codes for CASSSQGQAQETQYF. The chain uses TRBV7-9 and TRBJ2-5; TRBD1 matches at 7 bases. Trimming at V came to 4 bases and at J to 1 base, leaving 6 bases not matched to a gene. The CDR3 extends over 15 amino acids. In germline, CDR1 is SEHNR, CDR2 FQNEAQ (reference sequence).

The chain uses TRBV25-1 and TRBJ1-5, with 11 bases fitting TRBD1. V shed 6 bases, J shed 5 bases, and the junction held 6 bases outside the gene matches. The CDR3 is made up of 15 amino acids. Germline loops: CDR1 MGHDK, CDR2 SYGVNS. Written as DNA, the CDR3 is TGTGCCAGCAGGGGAGGGACAGGGGGATATCAGCCCCAGCATTTT. Translated: CASRGGTGGYQPQHF.

V usage is TRBV9 and J usage is TRBJ2-1; D possibly corresponds to TRBD2 (5 bases). The CDR3 length is 14 residues. Trimming removed 0 bases at V and 3 bases at J, with 7 bases between. Germline V gives CDR1 SGDLS, CDR2 YYNGEE. The CDR3 sequence is CASSVGGIYNEQFF. The CDR3 DNA reads TGTGCCAGCAGCGTAGGAGGGATCTACAATGAGCAGTTCTTC.

The chain couples TRBV7-2 to TRBJ2-7; 7 bases line up with TRBD1. With 3 bases clipped from V and 6 bases from J, the junction kept 8 bases outside the gene matches. CDR3 length: 14 residues. Germline V gene sequence: CDR1 SGHTA, CDR2 FQGNSA. The CDR3 DNA reads TGTGCCAGCAGCTTGCAGTCAGGGGGTGGCGAGCAGTACTTC. Its protein product is CASSLQSGGGEQYF.

In the case of this clone: No DNA is shown, since the ends of the CDR3 on it are uncertain; the CDR3 is the one TCRdb lists. This chain joins TRBV10-1 and TRBJ2-5; the table calls TRBD2, which could not be checked here. Inclusive of both ends, the CDR3 amounts to 13 amino acids. The germline V gene encodes CDR1 WNHNN and CDR2 SYGVQD (reference sequence). The CDR3 sequence is CASSTSATGTQYF.

The chain joins TRBV5-6 to TRBJ2-3, with TRBD2 identical over 10 bases. From germline, CDR1 is SGHDT and CDR2 YYEEEE. This CDR3 is 17 amino acids long. Trimming removed 4 bases from V and 2 bases from J; junction bases left unmatched: 10. CDR3 nucleotides: TGTGCCAGCAGCGGGCGGCTCAGCGGGGGGGACACAGATACGCAGTATTTT. Translating it yields CASSGRLSGGDTDTQYF. Full variable domain (outside the CDR3, taken from reference TRBV5-6 and TRBJ2-3): DAGVTQSPTHLIKTRGQQVTLRCSPKSGHDTVSWYQQALGQGPQFIFQYYEEEERQRGNFPDRFSGHQFPNYSSELNVNALLLGDSALYLCASSGRLSGGDTDTQYFGPGTRLTVL.

The rearrangement uses TRBV19 and TRBJ2-3; D unresolved. Germline CDR1 and CDR2: LNHDA and SQIVND (reference sequence). This CDR3 has 12 residues. V was trimmed by 5 bases and J by 5 bases, leaving 8 bases between them. The DNA of the CDR3 is TGTGCCAGTAGTGACTTGGGAGATACGCAGTATTTT. This gives the protein CASSDLGDTQYF.

CDR3 residues: CASRRSQGAGGELFF. The CDR3, as DNA: TGTGCCAGCCGGAGGTCCCAGGGGGCTGGCGGGGAGCTGTTTTTT. The chain is built from TRBV7-2 and TRBJ2-2; TRBD1 matches 8 bases. With 8 bases clipped from V and 7 bases from J, the junction kept 12 bases outside the gene matches. There are 15 residues in the CDR3. CDR1 and CDR2 from the germline V gene are SGHTA and FQGNSA.

The V gene is TRBV10-3, the J gene TRBJ2-7, with D perhaps TRBD2 (5 bases). V gave up 4 bases and J gave up 3 bases, with 10 bases separating them. The CDR3 runs 13 residues. CDR1 is ENHRY and CDR2 is SYGVKD in the germline V gene. CDR3 loop: CAISGPGIYEQYF. The CDR3 nucleotides are TGTGCCATCAGTGGACCCGGGATCTACGAGCAGTACTTC.

This clone was seen a few times. The chain combines TRBV28 with TRBJ1-2; D is perhaps TRBD1 (5 bases). The V and J ends lost 6 bases and 6 bases respectively, with 20 bases between them. There are 15 residues in the CDR3. Germline lookup yields CDR1 MDHEN and CDR2 SYDVKM. The DNA of the CDR3 is TGTGCCAGCAGCTTCCACTCGACAGTATCCAATGGCTACACCTTC. This gives the protein CASSFHSTVSNGYTF.

V gene TRBV6-1 combines with J gene TRBJ2-7; 8 bases are shared with TRBD2. The germline CDR1 and CDR2 sequences are MNHNS and SASEGT. Trimming cost V 4 bases and J 4 bases; bases outside gene matches: 6. The CDR3 is made up of 14 amino acids. The CDR3 sequence is CASSGTGGRYEQYF. The CDR3 DNA reads as TGTGCCAGCAGTGGAACGGGGGGGCGGTACGAGCAGTACTTC.

The V call is TRBV28, the J call TRBJ2-3; D perhaps matches TRBD2 (6 bases). Trimming took off 8 bases at V and 2 bases at J, with 23 bases between the two ends. Germline V CDR1 and CDR2: MDHEN, SYDVKM. The CDR3 spans 17 residues. The DNA of the CDR3 is TGTGCCAGCGGCTTTGGACTACGGGGCCGAGACACAGATACGCAGTATTTT. It yields the protein CASGFGLRGRDTDTQYF.

This clone showed up just once. V and J are TRBV18 and TRBJ1-2; a weak D match, TRBD1 (6 bases). The germline V and J ends were trimmed by 1 base and 3 bases, with 18 bases remaining between them. Germline-derived CDR1 and CDR2 are KGHSH and LQKENI. This CDR3 contains 17 residues. CDR3 sequence: CASSPLPDRKGDYGYTF. In DNA, the CDR3 is TGTGCCAGCTCACCACTTCCGGACAGAAAAGGGGACTATGGCTACACCTTC. Using reference TRBV18 and TRBJ1-2 for the parts outside the CDR3, the full variable domain is NAGVMQNPRHLVRRRGQEARLRCSPMKGHSHVYWYRQLPEEGLKFMVYLQKENIIDESGMPKERFSAEFPKEGPSILRIQQVVRGDSAAYFCASSPLPDRKGDYGYTFGSGTRLTVV.

V is TRBV30 and J is TRBJ2-7, with D possibly TRBD1 on 5 matching bases. Germline CDR1 GTSNPN, CDR2 SVGIG (reference sequence). Trimming stripped 0 bases from V and 1 base from J, with 19 bases between. The CDR3 length is 17 residues. This CDR3 is CAWSVGWGSPNSYEQYF. For the CDR3, the DNA is TGTGCCTGGAGTGTAGGGTGGGGCAGTCCGAATTCCTACGAGCAGTACTTC.

V usage is TRBV14 and J usage is TRBJ1-2; 9 bases line up with TRBD1. CDR3 length: 15 amino acids. Trimming took 3 bases from V and 3 from J; bases not matched to a gene: 5. The germline V gene has CDR1 SGHDN and CDR2 FVKESK. CDR3 sequence (DNA): TGTGCCAGCAGCCATCTGACAGGGGGGGACTATGGCTACACCTTC. It yields the protein CASSHLTGGDYGYTF.

The genes are TRBV5-4 and TRBJ1-1; D not certain. Trimming cost V 10 bases and J 1 base, with 17 bases left between them. The germline V gene encodes CDR1 SGHNT and CDR2 YYREEE (reference sequence). This CDR3 spans 14 amino acids. CDR3 in DNA: TGTGCCTATCTCCCAGGAGGGCGGAACACTGAAGCTTTCTTT. Its protein product is CAYLPGGRNTEAFF.

This chain links TRBV6-6 with TRBJ2-7; tentative D call: TRBD2 (7 bases). Germline V gives CDR1 MNHNY, CDR2 SVGAGI (reference sequence). This CDR3 spans 15 amino acids. V dropped 5 bases and J dropped 5 bases, with 19 bases sitting between them. This chain's CDR3 is CASSTPGGQGDEQYF. Written as DNA, the CDR3 is TGTGCCAGCAGTACCCCCGGGGGGCAGGGCGACGAGCAGTACTTC.

This clone was counted only a few times. The chain combines TRBV6-1 with TRBJ1-4; D is uncertain. The CDR3 consists of 16 residues. In germline, CDR1 is MNHNS, CDR2 SASEGT. V dropped 2 bases and J dropped 7 bases, with 17 bases sitting between them. In DNA, the CDR3 is TGTGCCAGCAGTGAAATGTCGGGAACCCGCGGTGAAAAACTGTTTTTT. Protein product: CASSEMSGTRGEKLFF.

V usage is TRBV5-1 and J usage is TRBJ1-2, with D maybe TRBD1 (6 bases). Between the trimmed V and J ends, which lost 0 bases and 4 bases, there was a span of 13 bases. Per germline, CDR1 SGHRS and CDR2 YFSETQ. The CDR3 extends over 15 amino acids. CDR3 loop: CASSLGTDNPYGYTF. The CDR3, as DNA: TGCGCCAGCAGCTTGGGGACAGACAATCCCTATGGCTACACCTTC.

This clone was seen a single time. The chain is built from TRBV2 and TRBJ1-1, with D hard to call. V was shortened by 6 bases and J by 3 bases, with 5 bases between the two germline ends. This CDR3 comprises 11 residues. Germline V gene lookup returns CDR1 SNHLY and CDR2 FYNNEI. The CDR3 nucleotides read TGTGCCAGCAGCGGGGACACTGAAGCTTTCTTT. Translating gives CASSGDTEAFF.

This chain connects TRBV5-4 to TRBJ2-5; 8 nucleotides align to TRBD1. J lost 2 bases, V lost 4 bases, and 4 bases had no gene match. Germline CDR1 is SGHNT and CDR2 is YYREEE (reference sequence). The CDR3 contains 14 residues. CDR3 in amino acids: CASSDRQGQETQYF. CDR3 nucleotide sequence: TGTGCCAGCAGCGACAGACAGGGGCAAGAGACCCAGTACTTC.

V is TRBV6-6 and J is TRBJ1-1; 8 nucleotides agree with TRBD1. CDR3 length: 15 residues. V trimming: 7 bases; J trimming: 4 bases; junction bases outside the gene matches: 11. Germline V gene lookup returns CDR1 MNHNY and CDR2 SVGAGI (reference sequence). In DNA, the CDR3 is TGTGCCAGCACCCCGATCGGACAGGGCAGCACTGAAGCTTTCTTT. The encoded protein is CASTPIGQGSTEAFF.